These 26 T cell receptor beta chains originate from one sample sequenced in a study of T-cell memory formation after mild COVID-19. Via MiXCR, TCRdb re-called the 5' RACE reads, giving one row per CDR3 protein. The sample contains around 200,000 distinct CDR3 sequences, around a sixth of which appear only once. The sample taken for sequencing was PBMCs or a T cell subset sorted from them (not recorded which). The source of these receptors is a young man who had mild COVID-19 (a few samples of this study predate the infection). Cell type and time point are not known.

V usage is TRBV5-1 and J usage is TRBJ2-3, with TRBD1 matching over 8 bases. In germline, CDR1 is SGHRS, CDR2 YFSETQ. The V and J ends lost 0 bases and 5 bases, in that order; junction bases with no gene match: 5. The CDR3 runs 15 residues. CDR3 loop: CASSLDRGWEDTQYF. Written as DNA, the CDR3 is TGCGCCAGCAGCTTGGACAGGGGGTGGGAAGATACGCAGTATTTT.

The V call is TRBV20-1, the J call TRBJ2-7, with 9 bases that match TRBD1. The V gene's germline CDR1 is DFQATT and CDR2 SNEGSKA (reference sequence). The CDR3 consists of 13 residues. The V segment lost 6 bases and the J segment 3 bases; nucleotides outside the gene matches: 6. The CDR3 reads CSAYGQGLYEQYV. CDR3 sequence (DNA): TGCAGTGCCTACGGACAGGGGCTCTACGAGCAGTACGTC.

The CDR3 loop is CASSLGGTELMDTQYF. The DNA of the CDR3 is TGCGCCAGCAGCTTGGGAGGAACGGAGTTGATGGATACGCAGTATTTT. V is TRBV5-1 and J is TRBJ2-3; D is ambiguous. Looked up from germline, CDR1 is SGHRS and CDR2 is YFSETQ. The ends were cut back, 0 bases at V and 6 bases at J, with 17 bases in the middle. The CDR3 sequence is 16 residues long.

The chain is built from TRBV6-5 and TRBJ1-1; D call uncertain. CDR1 is MNHEY and CDR2 is SVGAGI in the germline V gene. V dropped 0 bases and J dropped 4 bases, with 9 bases sitting between them. The CDR3 is made up of 14 amino acids. The CDR3 here is CASSYSGRSTEAFF. Here the CDR3 DNA reads TGTGCCAGCAGTTACTCCGGGCGGAGCACTGAAGCTTTCTTT.

This rearrangement joins TRBV6-5 to TRBJ1-4, with 7 positions matching TRBD1. This CDR3 contains 13 residues. V was clipped by 2 bases and J by 10 bases; unmatched bases: 4. In germline, CDR1 is MNHEY, CDR2 SVGAGI. CDR3 bases: TGTGCCAGCAGTTACCCCGGGACAGCAAAACTGTTTTTT. This encodes CASSYPGTAKLFF.

CDR3 amino acids: CASSANFGTPQGEQFF. The CDR3 coding sequence is TGCGCCAGCAGTGCAAATTTCGGGACTCCCCAGGGCGAGCAGTTCTTC. V and J are TRBV10-1 and TRBJ2-1; a weak D match, TRBD2 (6 bases). Per germline, CDR1 WNHNN and CDR2 SYGVQD (reference sequence). V was shortened by 4 bases and J by 10 bases, with 23 bases between the two germline ends. CDR3 length equals 16 residues.

This clonotype has a handful of counts. The chain links TRBV6-1 to TRBJ2-2; maybe TRBD2 (5 bases). CDR3 length equals 14 residues. Trimming pared 2 bases from V and 1 base from J, leaving 5 bases between. Germline V gives CDR1 MNHNS, CDR2 SASEGT. CDR3 in amino acids: CASSERGNTGELFF. The CDR3 DNA is TGTGCCAGCAGTGAACGGGGGAACACCGGGGAGCTGTTTTTT.

This clonotype was seen a handful of times. The chain joins TRBV5-4 to TRBJ2-2, with D unresolved. The CDR3 spans 14 residues. The germline CDR1 and CDR2 sequences are SGHNT and YYREEE (reference sequence). Between the trimmed V and J ends, which lost 6 bases and 0 bases, there was a span of 9 bases. The CDR3: CASNPAPNTGELFF. In DNA, the CDR3 is TGTGCCAGCAACCCGGCCCCGAACACCGGGGAGCTGTTTTTT.

The chain joins TRBV2 to TRBJ2-3; D uncertain. The CDR3 loop spans 11 amino acids. V was pared by 8 bases and J by 10 bases, with 13 bases between. Germline loops: CDR1 SNHLY, CDR2 FYNNEI. CDR3 amino acids: CASVLGKAQYF. The DNA of the CDR3 is TGTGCCAGCGTCCTGGGGAAGGCGCAGTATTTT.

This chain connects TRBV9 to TRBJ2-1; D remains unclear. With 3 bases removed from V and 12 bases from J, the gap between germline ends came to 19 bases. Germline V gene lookup returns CDR1 SGDLS and CDR2 YYNGEE. This CDR3 has 14 residues. The DNA of the CDR3 is TGTGCCAGCAGCGCATCCTATTTCGGGTTTTGGCAGTTCTTC. Protein sequence: CASSASYFGFWQFF.

Only a few counts were recorded for this clonotype. The gene calls are TRBV18 and TRBJ1-1, with D perhaps matching TRBD1 (6 bases). Trimming cost V 4 bases and J 0 bases, with 9 bases left between them. The CDR3 is 14 residues long. Germline CDR1 reads KGHSH; CDR2 reads LQKENI. The DNA for the CDR3 is TGTGCCAGCTCACGGGACACTATGAACACTGAAGCTTTCTTT. This encodes CASSRDTMNTEAFF. Full variable domain (missing parts from reference TRBV18 and TRBJ1-1): NAGVMQNPRHLVRRRGQEARLRCSPMKGHSHVYWYRQLPEEGLKFMVYLQKENIIDESGMPKERFSAEFPKEGPSILRIQQVVRGDSAAYFCASSRDTMNTEAFFGQGTRLTVV.

The CDR3 loop is CASSDGGAGNTEAFF. The CDR3 DNA sequence: TGTGCCAGCAGTGACGGGGGTGCGGGGAACACTGAAGCTTTCTTT. The rearrangement joins TRBV6-5 to TRBJ1-1, with a tentative D call TRBD1 (5 bases). The germline V and J ends were trimmed by 5 bases and 1 base, with 14 bases remaining between them. The CDR3 length is 15 residues. Germline V gives CDR1 MNHEY, CDR2 SVGAGI.

This clonotype has at least ten counts. V usage is TRBV5-6 and J usage is TRBJ2-7; no firm D call. The CDR3 is 12 amino acids. Germline V gives CDR1 SGHDT, CDR2 YYEEEE. V was pared by 1 base and J by 3 bases, with 5 bases between. CDR3 region: CASSLYSYEQYF. CDR3 nucleotides: TGTGCCAGCAGCTTGTACAGCTACGAGCAGTACTTC.

The chain employs TRBV12-3 or TRBV12-4 and TRBJ2-5; 10 nucleotides line up with TRBD2. The CDR3 is made up of 13 amino acids. The V and J ends lost 6 bases and 3 bases, in that order; junction bases with no gene match: 1. The CDR3 protein is CASRLAGEETQYF. DNA of the CDR3: TGTGCCAGCAGGCTAGCGGGGGAAGAGACCCAGTACTTC.

This clonotype was seen a few times. The V and J genes are TRBV29-1 and TRBJ1-1; TRBD1 might be the D (5 bases). CDR3 size: 14 residues. The germline V gene has CDR1 SQVTM and CDR2 ANQGSEA. Trimming removed 4 bases from V and 3 bases from J, with 15 bases in between. The CDR3 sequence is CSVALRLGHTEAFF. The CDR3 DNA is TGCAGCGTTGCCCTGCGTCTGGGGCACACTGAAGCTTTCTTT.

The sample holds a few counts of this clonotype. The rearrangement links TRBV6-6 to TRBJ1-6; tentative D call: TRBD1 (6 bases). V was clipped by 5 bases and J by 4 bases, with 12 bases between them. The CDR3 extends over 15 amino acids. In germline, CDR1 is MNHNY, CDR2 SVGAGI (reference sequence). CDR3 loop: CASSTSGAYNSPLHF. DNA for the CDR3: TGTGCCAGCAGTACCTCAGGGGCTTATAATTCACCCCTCCACTTT.

This clonotype occurred a few times. This chain connects TRBV11-2 to TRBJ1-1, with D uncertain. The CDR3 consists of 13 residues. V was pared by 2 bases and J by 5 bases, with 9 bases between. The germline V gene encodes CDR1 SGHAT and CDR2 FQNNGV. The CDR3 DNA reads TGTGCCAGCAGCTTACTAGGTGATACTGAAGCTTTCTTT. Amino acid sequence: CASSLLGDTEAFF.

The gene calls are TRBV28 and TRBJ2-2, with 10 bases identical to TRBD2. V lost 3 bases and J lost 6; bases outside the gene matches: 7. CDR1 MDHEN and CDR2 SYDVKM come from the germline V gene. The CDR3 contains 16 residues. The CDR3 DNA reads as TGTGCCAGCAGTTTGGACAGCGGGGGGGCCGCCGGGGAGCTGTTTTTT. Protein product: CASSLDSGGAAGELFF.

Only a few counts were recorded for this clonotype. The V gene is TRBV4-3, the J gene TRBJ1-1, with D perhaps TRBD1 (6 bases). The CDR3 has 15 amino acids. V was shortened by 1 base and J by 2 bases, with 11 bases between the two germline ends. The germline V gene encodes CDR1 LGHNA and CDR2 YSLEER. The CDR3: CASSQVDRPNTEAFF. CDR3 DNA: TGCGCCAGCAGCCAAGTGGACAGACCAAACACTGAAGCTTTCTTT.

The rearrangement joins TRBV12-3 or TRBV12-4 to TRBJ2-5; TRBD2 aligns across 9 bases. CDR3 length: 16 amino acids. V was clipped by 1 base and J by 1 base; unmatched bases: 4. The CDR3 protein is CASSLGLAGVQETQYF. The DNA of the CDR3 is TGTGCCAGCAGTTTAGGATTAGCGGGGGTCCAAGAGACCCAGTACTTC.

The genes are TRBV28 and TRBJ2-5; D is possibly TRBD1 (6 bases). Germline lookup yields CDR1 MDHEN and CDR2 SYDVKM. V lost 1 base and J lost 1, with 16 bases in between. The CDR3 has 17 amino acids. The CDR3 sequence is CASSLSPEGVSQETQYF. CDR3 bases: TGTGCCAGCAGTTTATCCCCCGAGGGGGTCTCCCAAGAGACCCAGTACTTC.

In its sample, this clonotype was seen a few times. The chain links TRBV20-1 to TRBJ1-2; a weak D match, TRBD1 (6 bases). This CDR3 is 15 amino acids long. Germline values: CDR1 DFQATT, CDR2 SNEGSKA (reference sequence). Trimming left V 3 bases short and J 3 bases short, with 17 bases between. CDR3 in DNA: TGCAGTGCTAGCGCACAGGGAGACTCCTACTATGGCTACACCTTC. Its protein product is CSASAQGDSYYGYTF.

CDR3 loop: CASSQGARGGGETQYF. CDR3 sequence (DNA): TGTGCCAGCAGCCAAGGGGCTAGAGGGGGTGGAGAGACCCAGTACTTC. The rearrangement links TRBV4-2 to TRBJ2-5; TRBD1 might be the D (6 bases). V dropped 1 base and J dropped 4 bases, with 16 bases sitting between them. The CDR3 runs 16 residues. Germline assignment: CDR1 LGHNA and CDR2 YNFKEQ.

This clonotype was recorded at least ten times. The genes are TRBV5-1 and TRBJ2-2, with 11 bases fitting TRBD2. Germline-derived CDR1 and CDR2 are SGHRS and YFSETQ. V lost 4 bases to trimming and J lost 5 bases; unmatched junction nucleotides: 10. CDR3 length: 17 residues. The CDR3 DNA follows: TGCGCCAGCAGCCCCCTAGCGGGGGGCTTCGAGACCGGGGAGCTGTTTTTT. The encoded protein is CASSPLAGGFETGELFF.

This clonotype has only a few counts. This rearrangement joins TRBV7-2 to TRBJ2-1; D is possibly TRBD1 (5 bases). The V and J ends lost 4 bases and 8 bases respectively, with 12 bases between them. CDR3 length: 13 amino acids. Germline assignment: CDR1 SGHTA and CDR2 FQGNSA. The CDR3, as DNA: TGTGCCAGCAGCTCCCAGCCAGGGTATGAGCAGTTCTTC. This gives the protein CASSSQPGYEQFF.

This clonotype was counted only a few times. The chain is built from TRBV12-3 or TRBV12-4 and TRBJ1-5, with D tentatively TRBD1 (5 bases). The CDR3 is 14 amino acids. V lost 3 bases and J 7 bases, leaving 13 bases between the germline ends. This CDR3 reads CASSLGRGVQPQHF. The DNA of the CDR3 is TGTGCCAGCAGTTTGGGGAGAGGGGTACAGCCCCAGCATTTT.